These 26 T cell receptor beta chains share one sample of origin, sequenced in a study of Graves' ophthalmopathy and Graves' hyperthyroidism. The authors amplified TCR beta CDR3 regions, and they did so from RNA transcripts for repertoire sequencing. HTBI primers were employed in first-round RT-PCR, then a second-round multiplex PCR followed. TCRdb re-called the multiplex PCR reads with MiXCR, one entry per CDR3 protein. The data show a few hundred thousand distinct CDR3 sequences, roughly 21% seen once. Sequencing was carried out using peripheral blood. The receptors originated from a woman between 18 and 29 years old with stable Graves' hyperthyroidism.

As regards this clonotype: A read error may be the cause here, since a much bigger clone is one base away. The genes are TRBV6-2 or TRBV6-3 and TRBJ2-7, with D hard to call. The germline V gene encodes CDR1 MNHEY and CDR2 SVGEGT. The CDR3 has 15 residues. Trimming removed 11 bases at V and 0 bases at J, with 20 bases between. The CDR3 loop reads CAGTFHSASSYEQYF. The CDR3 DNA follows: TGTGCCGGCACCTTCCACAGTGCAAGCTCCTACGAGCAGTACTTC.

This clonotype was observed at least ten times. V usage is TRBV11-1 and J usage is TRBJ2-7; TRBD1 agrees at 8 bases. The ends lost 3 bases at V and 3 bases at J; junction bases unmatched: 7. The CDR3 is made up of 15 amino acids. Germline CDR1 is SGHAT and CDR2 is FQDESV (reference sequence). The CDR3 protein is CASSLEQGGFYEQYF. The CDR3, as DNA: TGTGCCAGCAGCTTGGAACAGGGGGGTTTCTACGAGCAGTACTTC.

This clonotype was recorded many times. V and J are TRBV24-1 and TRBJ1-1, with TRBD1 matching 7 bases. Trimming cost V 7 bases and J 6 bases; bases outside gene matches: 7. Germline-derived CDR1 and CDR2 are KGHDR and SFDVKD. The CDR3 runs 13 residues. In nucleotides, the CDR3 is TGTGCCACCAGAGGGGACAGTCGGCCTGAAGCTTTCTTT. This encodes CATRGDSRPEAFF.

This clonotype has at least ten counts. The chain couples TRBV7-2 to TRBJ1-5; 9 nucleotides align to TRBD1. The junction had 6 bases not matched to a gene; V was cut back by 5 bases and J by 4 bases. The germline gives CDR1 SGHTA, CDR2 FQGNSA. The CDR3 length is 15 residues. Written as DNA, the CDR3 is TGTGCCAGCAGCCCCGGGACAGGGCATAATCAGCCCCAGCATTTT. Encoded protein: CASSPGTGHNQPQHF.

This clonotype has a count of ten or more. V is TRBV20-1 and J is TRBJ1-6; possible D gene TRBD1, 5 bases. Germline V CDR1 and CDR2: DFQATT, SNEGSKA (reference sequence). CDR3 size: 15 residues. Trimming cost V 1 base and J 6 bases, with 13 bases left between them. The CDR3 loop is CSARGGRPANSPLHF. CDR3 DNA sequence: TGCAGTGCTAGAGGGGGCAGGCCGGCTAATTCACCCCTCCACTTT.

This clonotype was counted at least ten times. The rearrangement links TRBV15 to TRBJ2-5; no definite D call. The V and J ends lost 1 base and 5 bases respectively, with 17 bases between them. There are 16 residues in the CDR3. Germline V CDR1 and CDR2: LNHNV, YYDKDF (reference sequence). The DNA of the CDR3 is TGTGCCACCAGCAGAGGGGTCCACGCGTCCCCCGAGACCCAGTACTTC. Translated, it gives CATSRGVHASPETQYF.

This clonotype was detected ten times or more. The DNA for the CDR3 is TGTGCCAGCAGCTTAGTTTGGCGAGGGTCCTCGTACGAGCAGTACTTC. Encoded protein: CASSLVWRGSSYEQYF. The V gene is TRBV7-9, the J gene TRBJ2-7, with D maybe TRBD2 (5 bases). This CDR3 comprises 16 residues. The V end lost 1 base, the J end lost 4 bases, and 17 bases lay between the germline ends. From germline, CDR1 is SEHNR and CDR2 FQNEAQ (reference sequence).

This clonotype was counted between two and nine times. A read error may explain this, as a much larger clone is one base away. The rearrangement uses TRBV10-2 and TRBJ2-7; TRBD2 might be the D (5 bases). CDR3 length: 15 residues. Germline loops: CDR1 WSHSY, CDR2 SAAADI. In DNA form, the CDR3 reads TGCGCCATCAGTGATCGGCTAGCTCACTACTACGAGCAGTACTTC. Its protein product is CAISDRLAHYYEQYF.

This clonotype occurred many times. The gene calls are TRBV28 and TRBJ2-7, with D perhaps matching TRBD2 (6 bases). CDR1 is MDHEN and CDR2 is SYDVKM in the germline V gene. V was shortened by 7 bases and J by 8 bases, with 24 bases between the two germline ends. The CDR3 sequence is 15 residues long. The CDR3 protein is CASNSQGRGRYKQYF. As DNA, the CDR3 is TGTGCCAGCAACTCCCAAGGGCGGGGCAGGTACAAGCAGTACTTC.

This clonotype was counted many times. The chain uses TRBV2 and TRBJ1-6; 7 positions match TRBD1. Germline CDR1 and CDR2: SNHLY and FYNNEI. There are 15 residues in the CDR3. V lost 6 bases to trimming and J lost 9 bases; unmatched junction nucleotides: 11. The DNA of the CDR3 is TGTGCCAGCAGAGCAGACAGGGATTTTGGTTCACCCCTCCACTTT. Translating gives CASRADRDFGSPLHF.

This clonotype occurred many times. This sequence joins TRBV29-1 and TRBJ1-1; D ambiguous. Germline values: CDR1 SQVTM, CDR2 ANQGSEA. This CDR3 has 12 residues. The ends were cut back, 6 bases at V and 11 bases at J, with 19 bases in the middle. DNA for the CDR3: TGCAGCGTCTCGGACGGCCTTTTCGGGGCTTTCTTT. Protein: CSVSDGLFGAFF.

Note on this clonotype: A read error may produce the germline difference seen at one junction end. The gene calls are TRBV20-1 and TRBJ1-5; D perhaps matches TRBD1 (5 bases). This CDR3 region has 15 residues. Germline lookup yields CDR1 DFQATT and CDR2 SNEGSKA (reference sequence). CDR3 amino acids: CSALLWGGSNQPHHF. CDR3 bases: TGCAGTGCTCTCTTATGGGGGGGTAGCAATCAGCCCCATCATTTT.

This clonotype was seen ten or more times. The chain couples TRBV7-3 to TRBJ2-2, with a weak D call TRBD2 (6 bases). Deletions cut 3 bases from V and 6 bases from J, with 11 bases between. The CDR3 sequence is 14 residues long. From germline, CDR1 is SGHTA and CDR2 FQGTGA. The CDR3 loop is CASSFLEGPGELFF. The DNA for the CDR3 is TGTGCCAGCAGCTTTTTGGAGGGCCCCGGGGAGCTGTTTTTT. Together with reference TRBV7-3 and TRBJ2-2, the CDR3 gives the full variable domain: GAGVSQTPSNKVTEKGKYVELRCDPISGHTALYWYRQSLGQGPEFLIYFQGTGAADDSGLPNDRFFAVRPEGSVSTLKIQRTERGDSAVYLCASSFLEGPGELFFGEGSRLTVL.

This clonotype showed up many times. This chain connects TRBV6-1 to TRBJ1-1; perhaps TRBD1 as D (6 bases). The CDR3 spans 15 residues. V lost 2 bases and J 4 bases, leaving 14 bases between the germline ends. In germline, CDR1 is MNHNS, CDR2 SASEGT. CDR3 sequence: CASSERRGGSTEAFF. CDR3 nucleotide sequence: TGTGCCAGCAGTGAACGCCGAGGGGGGAGCACTGAAGCTTTCTTT.

The V call is TRBV12-3 or TRBV12-4, the J call TRBJ2-7, with D tentatively TRBD2 (5 bases). V gave up 6 bases and J gave up 4 bases, with 16 bases separating them. The CDR3 sequence is 14 residues long. This CDR3 is CASRPGLDSYEQYF. In DNA, the CDR3 is TGTGCCAGCAGACCAGGACTGGACTCTTACGAGCAGTACTTC.

This clonotype was detected ten times or more. The chain joins TRBV30 to TRBJ1-2; D is perhaps TRBD1 (6 bases). Trimming stripped 4 bases from V and 4 bases from J, with 10 bases between. Germline CDR1 is GTSNPN and CDR2 is SVGIG (reference sequence). The CDR3 is 12 amino acids. In DNA form, the CDR3 reads TGTGCCTGGACCCTGACAGGCTATGGCTACACCTTC. It codes for CAWTLTGYGYTF.

This clonotype was seen ten or more times. V is TRBV29-1 and J is TRBJ1-1; no clear D. The CDR3 runs to 13 residues. Germline lookup yields CDR1 SQVTM and CDR2 ANQGSEA. Trimming pared 3 bases from V and 1 base from J, leaving 9 bases between. CDR3 in DNA: TGCAGCGTTGAGCCGCGAGGGAACACTGAAGCTTTCTTT. It codes for CSVEPRGNTEAFF. Full variable domain (rest looked up from reference TRBV29-1 and TRBJ1-1): SAVISQKPSRDICQRGTSLTIQCQVDSQVTMMFWYRQQPGQSLTLIATANQGSEATYESGFVIDKFPISRPNLTFSTLTVSNMSPEDSSIYLCSVEPRGNTEAFFGQGTRLTVV.

The chain employs TRBV28 and TRBJ2-7; no clear D. Between the trimmed V and J ends, which lost 3 bases and 0 bases, there was a span of 12 bases. Germline CDR1 reads MDHEN; CDR2 reads SYDVKM. This CDR3 comprises 15 residues. CDR3 residues: CASSFFPPSSYEQYF. The CDR3 bases are TGTGCCAGCAGTTTTTTTCCTCCCAGCTCCTACGAGCAGTACTTC.

This clonotype was seen only a few times. The chain links TRBV6-1 to TRBJ1-6; D ambiguous. The V end lost 5 bases, the J end lost 2 bases, and 13 bases lay between the germline ends. The length of the CDR3 is 16 residues. Germline CDR1 is MNHNS and CDR2 is SASEGT. The CDR3 nucleotides are TGTGCCAGCAGTCGAACGACCCGCCCCTATAATTCACCCCTCCACTTT. This codes for CASSRTTRPYNSPLHF.

This chain connects TRBV28 to TRBJ2-6, with a weak D call TRBD2 (5 bases). V lost 7 bases and J lost 1, with 17 bases in between. The germline CDR1 and CDR2 sequences are MDHEN and SYDVKM. This CDR3 contains 17 residues. CDR3 nucleotide sequence: TGTGCCAGCACAACGTCCCCCCCGGGATCTGGGGCCAACGTCCTGACTTTC. Translating gives CASTTSPPGSGANVLTF.

This clonotype was picked up many times. The genes are TRBV7-9 and TRBJ2-7; no firm D call. The CDR3 is 12 amino acids. Per the germline V gene, CDR1 is SEHNR and CDR2 is FQNEAQ (reference sequence). V gave up 5 bases and J gave up 0 bases, with 5 bases separating them. The CDR3 loop reads CASSMSSYEQYF. The CDR3, as DNA: TGTGCCAGCAGCATGAGCTCCTACGAGCAGTACTTC.

The V call is TRBV20-1, the J call TRBJ2-4, with 7 bases matching TRBD2. The CDR3 spans 18 residues. Looked up from germline, CDR1 is DFQATT and CDR2 is SNEGSKA (reference sequence). V dropped 1 base and J dropped 0; count of bases not matched to a gene: 12. The CDR3 protein is CSARGLAVRQVAKNIQYF. The CDR3 nucleotides are TGCAGTGCTAGAGGCCTAGCGGTACGCCAAGTAGCCAAAAACATTCAGTACTTC.

This clonotype was observed at least ten times. This chain links TRBV6-5 with TRBJ1-5; possibly TRBD1 for D (6 bases). Trimming pared 6 bases from V and 3 bases from J, leaving 12 bases between. This CDR3 has 14 residues. CDR1 is MNHEY and CDR2 is SVGAGI in the germline V gene. For the CDR3, the DNA is TGTGCCAGCAGCACGGGACAAAACAATCAGCCCCAGCATTTT. Translation: CASSTGQNNQPQHF.

The chain is built from TRBV5-1 and TRBJ1-2; D may be TRBD1 (6 bases). V lost 0 bases, J lost 4 bases, and 13 bases lay in between. This CDR3 has 15 amino acids. The germline V gene has CDR1 SGHRS and CDR2 YFSETQ. The CDR3 sequence is CASSLGNQGSYGYTF. The DNA for the CDR3 is TGCGCCAGCAGCTTGGGGAACCAGGGGAGCTATGGCTACACCTTC.

This clonotype has just a few counts. The chain recombines TRBV12-3 or TRBV12-4 with TRBJ1-2; D is possibly TRBD1 (5 bases). V was trimmed by 7 bases and J by 5 bases, leaving 23 bases between them. CDR3 length equals 16 residues. The CDR3 nucleotides read TGTGCCAGCAAATATTTAGGCCGGGACGGGACTTATGGCTACACCTTC. This sequence encodes CASKYLGRDGTYGYTF.

This clonotype was observed at least ten times. The rearrangement uses TRBV7-8 and TRBJ2-5; TRBD2 matches at 11 bases. The CDR3 totals 14 residues. Per the germline V gene, CDR1 is SGHVS and CDR2 is FQNEAQ. The J segment lost 2 bases and the V segment lost 8 bases, leaving 4 bases of the junction unmatched. The CDR3 DNA follows: TGTGCCAGCGTAGCGGGAGGGAATCAAGAGACCCAGTACTTC. It translates to CASVAGGNQETQYF.